This TCR beta chain was recorded in a study of lymphopenia after photon versus proton radiotherapy. The study, taken as a whole, reports: Relative stability marked proton patients; photon patients lost diversity and naive cells. Survival link was tested only in deceased patients; proton benefit remains a possibility.

In its sample, this clone was seen once. Its matching antigen is unknown. This table comes from immunoSEQ multiplex PCR, and its TCRdb copy is limited to in-frame clones, with some not included. The sample has tens of thousands of clones; 80% to 90% are singletons. The TCR sequence derives from a woman between 50 and 59 years old with pancreatic cancer. The sample consisted of peripheral blood, taken from a patient treated with photon-based radiotherapy.

The CDR3 sequence: CASSPPLAPGELFF. In DNA, the CDR3 is TGTGCCAGCAGCCCCCCCCTGGCCCCGGGGGAGCTGTTTTTT. V is TRBV9 and J is TRBJ2-2; D unclear. The CDR3 extends over 14 amino acids. The germline V and J ends were trimmed by 4 bases and 8 bases, with 15 bases remaining between them. The V gene's germline CDR1 is SGDLS and CDR2 YYNGEE.